This TCR beta chain stems from a study of blood T cell repertoires in COVID-19 (dated by TCRdb to the early 2020s). Regarding the research as a whole: Collaborator samples came from the United States, Italy and Spain and covered acute and convalescent phases of COVID-19. Subjects who had been exposed to COVID-19, were actively infected with it, or had recovered from it provided the deeply sampled blood TCRbeta repertoires that made up the dataset. The repertoires were released in a freely available public database intended as a resource for research on the immune response to SARS-CoV-2. Where HLA class I and class II types were available, the types were taken from metadata supplied by the sample provider, not from assay-based typing. Samples came from the ongoing ImmuneRACE study (first 160 participants) plus 1,254 subjects from 6 global collaborators. The material from the prospective study consisted of cDNA or gDNA derived from T cells, B-cell-depleted T cells, or PBMCs. Sample metadata almost always included a de-identified subject ID, COVID-19 status, age in years and sex. What the work shows at the level of the full study, not this receptor alone: Clinical and demographic metadata were provided uncurated, with the amount varying by source and participant.

On this clone itself: Its antigen is still unknown. Per-nucleotide qualities are absent, and no much larger clonotype sits a single base away.

In the prospective study, participants were about 18 to 100 years old, resided in 24 geographic areas of the United States, and were enrolled through a virtual design. In the prospective study, participants were assigned to cohorts based on the clinical history participants reported in a screening survey and a study questionnaire. In the prospective study, whole blood, serum and a nasopharyngeal or oropharyngeal swab were collected from each participant by mobile phlebotomists. Over a roughly 2-month period, participants in the prospective study had the option of providing additional blood draws and questionnaires. Blood samples from the prospective study were shipped frozen or at room temperature prior to DNA extraction. The CDR3 covers 14 residues, taking in both the cysteine and the phenylalanine. The sequence is cut down to CDR3 DNA, 42 bases in frame from base 1. V is cut by 3 bases and J by 0 bases, and the space between the germline ends is 8 bases. Reading the germline V gene gives CDR1 KGHSH and CDR2 LQKENI.

TCRbeta CDR3 regions were amplified from genomic DNA by means of the immunoSEQ Assay, a bias-controlled multiplex PCR. Per the authors' processing: Nucleated cell counts per sample were estimated from amplification of reference gene primers within the assay. Sequence reads were collapsed and filtered to measure the absolute abundance of every unique TCRbeta CDR3 rearrangement. For each sample, productive Simpson clonality was calculated as the square root of Simpson's diversity index over productive rearrangements. As stored in TCRdb, this immuneACCESS dataset retains in-frame rearrangements with V and J assigned. A fraction of the clones does not appear; measured against another copy, unresolved V genes explain less than half of the discrepancy, and the remainder lacks a known reason. V, J and clone size were drawn from that table, and D and trimming were deduced from the DNA. In all, the sample holds around 78,000 clones, and more than 85% of those were seen once. The ten largest clones take up less than 1.5% of the sample.

The TCR comes from a woman between 45 and 60 years old with acute COVID-19. Sequenced sample: PBMCs or T cells enriched from blood (not recorded which). Recombination linked TRBV18 to TRBJ1-1; no D gene is confidently identified. The DNA reads TGTGCCAGCTCACCTAGAGTAATGAACACTGAAGCTTTCTTT. Its translation reads: CASSPRVMNTEAFF.